Detailed here is one T cell receptor beta chain. Germline V CDR1 and CDR2: MNHEY, SVGAGI. V lost 0 bases to trimming and J lost 5 bases, with 13 bases between them. The CDR3 consists of 15 residues. TCRdb's table, derived via immunoSEQ multiplex PCR, lists solely in-frame clones and lacks some. The table shows tens of thousands of clones, with around 87% occurring only once. The source of the sample is a study of blood T cell repertoires in COVID-19. About the research overall: Sites in the United States, Italy and Spain provided acute and convalescent COVID-19 samples. PBMCs, B-cell-depleted T cells, or T cells were the source of the cDNA or gDNA that made up the material.

Followed over time, Seattle patients had been enrolled while infection was active. The sequence derives from a woman at least 80 years old with COVID-19, enrolled during active disease. The material sequenced was peripheral blood. The chain uses TRBV6-5 and TRBJ1-1; D not certain. The CDR3 region has the DNA TGTGCCAGCAGTTACTCAATAATAAGCGCGACTGAAGCTTTCTTT. It encodes CASSYSIISATEAFF.